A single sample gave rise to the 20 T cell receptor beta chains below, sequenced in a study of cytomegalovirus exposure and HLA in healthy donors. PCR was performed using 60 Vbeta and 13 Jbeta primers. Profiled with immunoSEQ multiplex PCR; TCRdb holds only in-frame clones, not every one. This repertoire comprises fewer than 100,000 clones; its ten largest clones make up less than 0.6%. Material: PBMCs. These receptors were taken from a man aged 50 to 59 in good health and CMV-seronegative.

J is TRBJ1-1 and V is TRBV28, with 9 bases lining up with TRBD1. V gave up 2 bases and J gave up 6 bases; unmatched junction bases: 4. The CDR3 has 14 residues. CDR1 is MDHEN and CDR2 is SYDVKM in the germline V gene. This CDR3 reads CASSLTGGKAEAFF. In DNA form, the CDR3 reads TGTGCCAGCAGTTTAACAGGGGGCAAGGCTGAAGCTTTCTTT.

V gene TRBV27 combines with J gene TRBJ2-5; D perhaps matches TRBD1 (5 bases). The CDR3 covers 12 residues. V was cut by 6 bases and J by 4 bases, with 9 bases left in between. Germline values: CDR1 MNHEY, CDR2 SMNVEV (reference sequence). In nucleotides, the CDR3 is TGTGCCAGCAGGGGGCCGGGAGAGACCCAGTACTTC. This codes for CASRGPGETQYF.

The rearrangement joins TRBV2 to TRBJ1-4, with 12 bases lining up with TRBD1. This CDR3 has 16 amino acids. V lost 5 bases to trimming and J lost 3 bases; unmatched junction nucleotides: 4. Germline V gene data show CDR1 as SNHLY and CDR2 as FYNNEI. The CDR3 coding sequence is TGTGCCAGCAGTAGGGGACAGGGGGCGGCTAATGAAAAACTGTTTTTT. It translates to CASSRGQGAANEKLFF.

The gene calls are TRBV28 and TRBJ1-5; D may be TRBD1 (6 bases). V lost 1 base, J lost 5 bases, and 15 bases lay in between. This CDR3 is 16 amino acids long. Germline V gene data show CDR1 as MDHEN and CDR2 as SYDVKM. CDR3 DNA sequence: TGTGCCAGCAGTTTATTAGGACAGCAATTTCATCAGCCCCAGCATTTT. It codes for CASSLLGQQFHQPQHF.

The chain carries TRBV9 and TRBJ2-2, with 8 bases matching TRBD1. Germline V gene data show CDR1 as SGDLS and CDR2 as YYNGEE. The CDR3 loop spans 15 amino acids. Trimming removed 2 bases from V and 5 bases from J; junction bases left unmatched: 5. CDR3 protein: CASSVQGAATGELFF. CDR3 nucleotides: TGTGCCAGCAGCGTCCAGGGGGCTGCAACCGGGGAGCTGTTTTTT.

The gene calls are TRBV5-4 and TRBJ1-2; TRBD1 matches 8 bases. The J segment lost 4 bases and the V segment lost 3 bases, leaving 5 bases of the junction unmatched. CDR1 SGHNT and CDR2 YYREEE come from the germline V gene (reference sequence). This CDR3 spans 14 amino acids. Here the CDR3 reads CASSWGQEGYGYTF. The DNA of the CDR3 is TGTGCCAGCAGCTGGGGACAGGAGGGCTATGGCTACACCTTC.

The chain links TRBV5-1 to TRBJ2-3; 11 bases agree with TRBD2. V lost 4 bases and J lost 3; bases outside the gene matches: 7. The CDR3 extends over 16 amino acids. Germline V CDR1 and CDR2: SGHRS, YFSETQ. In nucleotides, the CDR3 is TGCGCCAGCAGCCCTAGCGGGGGGCCAGAAACAGATACGCAGTATTTT. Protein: CASSPSGGPETDTQYF.

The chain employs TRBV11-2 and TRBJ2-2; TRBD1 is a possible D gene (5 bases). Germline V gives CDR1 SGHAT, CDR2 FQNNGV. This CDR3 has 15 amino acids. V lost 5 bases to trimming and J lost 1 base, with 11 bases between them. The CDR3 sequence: CASSPDTGNTGELFF. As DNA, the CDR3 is TGTGCCAGCAGCCCTGACACAGGGAACACCGGGGAGCTGTTTTTT.

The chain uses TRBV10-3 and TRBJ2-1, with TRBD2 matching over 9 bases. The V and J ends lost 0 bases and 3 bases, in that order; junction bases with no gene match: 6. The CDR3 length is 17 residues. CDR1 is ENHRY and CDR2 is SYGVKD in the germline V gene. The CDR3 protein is CAISESVAGEGYNEQFF. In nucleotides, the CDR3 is TGTGCCATCAGTGAGTCGGTAGCGGGGGAGGGCTACAATGAGCAGTTCTTC.

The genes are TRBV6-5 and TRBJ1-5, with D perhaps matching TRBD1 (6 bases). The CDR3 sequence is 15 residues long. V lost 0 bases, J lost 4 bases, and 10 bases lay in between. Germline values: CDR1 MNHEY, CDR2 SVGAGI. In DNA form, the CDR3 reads TGTGCCAGCAGTTACTCGACAGGCGTTAATCAGCCCCAGCATTTT. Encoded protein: CASSYSTGVNQPQHF.

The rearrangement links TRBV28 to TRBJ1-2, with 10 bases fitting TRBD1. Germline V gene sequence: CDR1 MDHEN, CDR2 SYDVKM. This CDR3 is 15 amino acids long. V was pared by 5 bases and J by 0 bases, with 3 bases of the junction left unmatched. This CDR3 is CASSGQGEPNYGYTF. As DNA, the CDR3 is TGTGCCAGCAGTGGACAGGGGGAACCTAACTATGGCTACACCTTC.

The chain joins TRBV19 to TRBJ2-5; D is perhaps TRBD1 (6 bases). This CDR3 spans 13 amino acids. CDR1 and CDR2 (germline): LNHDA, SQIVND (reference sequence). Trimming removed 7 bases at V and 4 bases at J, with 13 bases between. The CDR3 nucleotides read TGTGCCAGTAAGGCACAGGGAAGAGAGACCCAGTACTTC. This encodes CASKAQGRETQYF.

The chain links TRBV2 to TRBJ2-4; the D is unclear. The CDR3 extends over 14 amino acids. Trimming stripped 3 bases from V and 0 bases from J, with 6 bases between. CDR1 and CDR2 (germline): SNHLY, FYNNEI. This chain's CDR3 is CASSDPVAKNIQYF. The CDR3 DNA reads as TGTGCCAGCAGTGATCCCGTAGCCAAAAACATTCAGTACTTC.

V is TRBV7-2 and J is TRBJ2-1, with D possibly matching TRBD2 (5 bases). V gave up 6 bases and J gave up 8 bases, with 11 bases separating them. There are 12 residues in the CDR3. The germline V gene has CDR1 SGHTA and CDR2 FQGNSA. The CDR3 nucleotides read TGTGCCAGCAGACCTGGGAGCTATGAGCAGTTCTTC. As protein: CASRPGSYEQFF.

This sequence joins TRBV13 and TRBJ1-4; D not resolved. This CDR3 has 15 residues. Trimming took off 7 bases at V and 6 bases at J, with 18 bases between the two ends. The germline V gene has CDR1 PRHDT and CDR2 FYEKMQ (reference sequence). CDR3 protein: CASTLLGVGDEKLFF. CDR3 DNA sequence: TGTGCCAGCACCCTCTTAGGAGTCGGGGATGAAAAACTGTTTTTT.

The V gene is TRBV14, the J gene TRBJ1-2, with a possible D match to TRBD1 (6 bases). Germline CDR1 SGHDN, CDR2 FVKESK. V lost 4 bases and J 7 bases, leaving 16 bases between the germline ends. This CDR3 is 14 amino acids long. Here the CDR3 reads CASSLNRDTGGYTF. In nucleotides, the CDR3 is TGTGCCAGCAGCCTCAACCGGGACACTGGTGGCTACACCTTC.

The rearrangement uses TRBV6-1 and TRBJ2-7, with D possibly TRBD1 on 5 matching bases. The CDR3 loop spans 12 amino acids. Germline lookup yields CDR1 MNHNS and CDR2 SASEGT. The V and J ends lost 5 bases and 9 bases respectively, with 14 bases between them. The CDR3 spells CASSYQGWRQYF. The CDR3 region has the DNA TGTGCCAGCAGTTATCAGGGATGGCGGCAGTACTTC.

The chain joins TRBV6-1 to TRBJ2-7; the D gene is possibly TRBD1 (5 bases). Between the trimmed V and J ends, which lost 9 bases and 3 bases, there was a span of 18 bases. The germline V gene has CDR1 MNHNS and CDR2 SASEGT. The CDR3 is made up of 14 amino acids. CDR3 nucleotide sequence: TGTGCCAGTACGAAGGACCAGACAGTCTACGAGCAGTACTTC. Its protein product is CASTKDQTVYEQYF.

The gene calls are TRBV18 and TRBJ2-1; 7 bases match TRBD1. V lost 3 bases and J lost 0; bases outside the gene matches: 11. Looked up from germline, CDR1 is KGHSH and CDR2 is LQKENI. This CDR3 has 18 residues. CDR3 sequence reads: CASSPVSPGQSSYNEQFF. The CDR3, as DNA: TGTGCCAGCTCACCTGTGTCCCCGGGACAGAGCTCCTACAATGAGCAGTTCTTC.

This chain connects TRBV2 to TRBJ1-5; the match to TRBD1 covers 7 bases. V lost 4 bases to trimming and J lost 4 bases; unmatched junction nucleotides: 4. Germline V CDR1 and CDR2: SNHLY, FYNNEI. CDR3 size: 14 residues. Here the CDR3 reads CASSAEQGNQPQHF. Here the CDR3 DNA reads TGTGCCAGCAGTGCTGAACAGGGGAATCAGCCCCAGCATTTT.